This T cell receptor (beta chain) stems from a study of cytomegalovirus exposure and HLA in healthy donors. Looking at the study overall: A data release that came early held some 79 million unique TCRs from HLA-typed donors. Study-level points and caveats: Per published reports, the classifier diagnosed cytomegalovirus status with high specificity and sensitivity. Within the data, a cluster of highly shared sequence variants was likely a sequencing artifact.

Vbeta (60) and Jbeta (13) primers were used in the PCR. Some clones are missing from TCRdb's copy, which holds only in-frame ones; the method was immunoSEQ multiplex PCR. This table has about 200,000 clones, about four fifths appearing once. CDR1 SGHRS and CDR2 YFSETQ come from the germline V gene. The CDR3 contains 18 residues. With V trimmed by 0 bases and J by 0 bases, 6 bases remained unmatched. Concerning this clone itself: The antigen remains unidentified.

This sequence originates from a man aged 40-55 years in good health and CMV-seropositive. Sequences were obtained from PBMCs. The chain is built from TRBV5-1 and TRBJ2-6; TRBD1 matches 7 bases. The DNA for the CDR3 is TGCGCCAGCAGCTTGGCGACAGGGATGGGCTCTGGGGCCAACGTCCTGACTTTC. Translation gives CASSLATGMGSGANVLTF.